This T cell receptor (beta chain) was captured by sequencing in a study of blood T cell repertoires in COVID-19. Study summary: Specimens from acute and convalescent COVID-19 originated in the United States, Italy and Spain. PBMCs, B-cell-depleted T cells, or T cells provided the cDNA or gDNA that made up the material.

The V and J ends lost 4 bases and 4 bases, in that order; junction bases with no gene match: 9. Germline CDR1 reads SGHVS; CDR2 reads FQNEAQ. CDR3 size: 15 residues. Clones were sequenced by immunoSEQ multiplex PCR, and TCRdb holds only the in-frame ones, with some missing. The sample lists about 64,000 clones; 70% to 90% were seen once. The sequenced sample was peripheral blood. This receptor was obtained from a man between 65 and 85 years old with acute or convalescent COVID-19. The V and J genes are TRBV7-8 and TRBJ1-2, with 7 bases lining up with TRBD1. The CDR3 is CASSYESNRGYGYTF. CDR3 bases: TGTGCCAGCAGCTACGAATCCAACAGGGGCTATGGCTACACCTTC.